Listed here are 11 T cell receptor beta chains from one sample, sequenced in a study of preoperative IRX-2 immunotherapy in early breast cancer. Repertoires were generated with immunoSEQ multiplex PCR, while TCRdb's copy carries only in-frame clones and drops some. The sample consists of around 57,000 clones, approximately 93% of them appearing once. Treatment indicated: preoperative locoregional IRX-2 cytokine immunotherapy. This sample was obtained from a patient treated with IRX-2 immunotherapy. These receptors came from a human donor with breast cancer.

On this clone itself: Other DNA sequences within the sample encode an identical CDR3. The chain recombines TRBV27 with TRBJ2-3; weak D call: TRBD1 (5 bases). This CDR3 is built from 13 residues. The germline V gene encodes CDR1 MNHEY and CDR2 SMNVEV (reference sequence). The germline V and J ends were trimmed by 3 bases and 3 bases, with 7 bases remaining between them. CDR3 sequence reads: CASSFQGTDTQYF. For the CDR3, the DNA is TGTGCCAGCAGTTTTCAGGGAACAGATACGCAGTATTTT.

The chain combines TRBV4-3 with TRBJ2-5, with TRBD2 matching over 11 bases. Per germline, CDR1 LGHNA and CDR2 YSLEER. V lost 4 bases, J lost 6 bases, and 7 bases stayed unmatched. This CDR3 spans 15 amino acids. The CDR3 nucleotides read TGCGCCAGCAGCCCCAGTAGCGGGAGGGGCAAGACCCAGTACTTC. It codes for CASSPSSGRGKTQYF.

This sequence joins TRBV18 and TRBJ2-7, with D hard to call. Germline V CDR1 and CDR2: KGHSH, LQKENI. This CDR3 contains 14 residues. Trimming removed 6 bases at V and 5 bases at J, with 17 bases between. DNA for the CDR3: TGTGCCAGCTCTCCTCCCGTCACGGCGGACGAGCAGTACTTC. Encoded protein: CASSPPVTADEQYF.

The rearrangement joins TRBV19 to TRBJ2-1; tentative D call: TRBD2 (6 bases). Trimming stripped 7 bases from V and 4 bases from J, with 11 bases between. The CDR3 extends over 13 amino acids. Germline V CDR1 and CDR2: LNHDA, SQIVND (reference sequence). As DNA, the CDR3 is TGTGCCAGTACCAGCGGGTATTACAATGAGCAGTTCTTC. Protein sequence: CASTSGYYNEQFF. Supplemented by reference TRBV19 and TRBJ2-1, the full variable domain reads DGGITQSPKYLFRKEGQNVTLSCEQNLNHDAMYWYRQDPGQGLRLIYYSQIVNDFQKGDIAEGYSVSREKKESFPLTVTSAQKNPTAFYLCASTSGYYNEQFFGPGTRLTVL.

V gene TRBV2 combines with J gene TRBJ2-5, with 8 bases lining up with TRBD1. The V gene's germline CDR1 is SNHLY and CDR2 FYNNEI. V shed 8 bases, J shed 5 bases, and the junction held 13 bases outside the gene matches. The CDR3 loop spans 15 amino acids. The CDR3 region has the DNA TGTGCCAGCTGTAATGGACAGGGAGATTGCGAGACCCAGTACTTC. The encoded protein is CASCNGQGDCETQYF.

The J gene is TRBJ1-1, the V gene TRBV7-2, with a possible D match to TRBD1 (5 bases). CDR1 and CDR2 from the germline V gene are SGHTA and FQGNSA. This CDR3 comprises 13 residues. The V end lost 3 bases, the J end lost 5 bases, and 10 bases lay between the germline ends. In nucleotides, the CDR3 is TGTGCCAGCAGCTTCGATCGGGGGACTGAAGCTTTCTTT. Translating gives CASSFDRGTEAFF.

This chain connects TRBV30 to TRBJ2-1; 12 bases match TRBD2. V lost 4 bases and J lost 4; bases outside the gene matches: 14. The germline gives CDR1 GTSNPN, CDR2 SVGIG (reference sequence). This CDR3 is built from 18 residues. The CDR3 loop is CAWIGRLAGAGEYNEQFF. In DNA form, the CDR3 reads TGTGCCTGGATTGGCAGACTAGCGGGGGCTGGGGAATACAATGAGCAGTTCTTC.

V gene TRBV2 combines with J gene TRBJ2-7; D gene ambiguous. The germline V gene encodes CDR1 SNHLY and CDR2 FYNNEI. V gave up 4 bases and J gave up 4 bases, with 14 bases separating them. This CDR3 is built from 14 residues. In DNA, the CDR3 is TGTGCCAGCAGTGGCCCAGTAGCACCTTACGAGCAGTACTTC. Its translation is CASSGPVAPYEQYF. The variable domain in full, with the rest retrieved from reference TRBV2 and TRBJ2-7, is EPEVTQTPSHQVTQMGQEVILRCVPISNHLYFYWYRQILGQKVEFLVSFYNNEISEKSEIFDDQFSVERPDGSNFTLKIRSTKLEDSAMYFCASSGPVAPYEQYFGPGTRLTVT.

CDR3 nucleotide sequence: TGTGCCAGCAGCTTAGCGGGAGGCAACAATGAGCAGTTCTTC. Protein product: CASSLAGGNNEQFF. This chain links TRBV5-4 with TRBJ2-1; 9 positions match TRBD2. This CDR3 comprises 14 residues. The trim removed 2 bases at V and 5 bases at J, leaving 2 bases unmatched. Germline assignment: CDR1 SGHNT and CDR2 YYREEE (reference sequence).

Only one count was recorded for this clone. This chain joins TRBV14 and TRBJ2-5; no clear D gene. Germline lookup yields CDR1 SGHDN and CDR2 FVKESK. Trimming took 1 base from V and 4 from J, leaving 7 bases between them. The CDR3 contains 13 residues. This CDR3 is CASSQGEGETQYF. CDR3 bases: TGTGCCAGCAGCCAAGGAGAAGGAGAGACCCAGTACTTC.

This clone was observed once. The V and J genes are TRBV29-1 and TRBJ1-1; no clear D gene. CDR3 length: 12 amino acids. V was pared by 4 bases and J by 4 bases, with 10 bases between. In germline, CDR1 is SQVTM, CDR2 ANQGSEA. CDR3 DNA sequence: TGCAGCGTTGCTGTAAGTGGCACTGAAGCTTTCTTT. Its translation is CSVAVSGTEAFF. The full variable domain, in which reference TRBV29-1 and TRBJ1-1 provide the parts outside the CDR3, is SAVISQKPSRDICQRGTSLTIQCQVDSQVTMMFWYRQQPGQSLTLIATANQGSEATYESGFVIDKFPISRPNLTFSTLTVSNMSPEDSSIYLCSVAVSGTEAFFGQGTRLTVV.